This T cell receptor beta chain emerged from a study of tumor-infiltrating lymphocytes in primary liver carcinoma. The study co-extracted DNA and RNA from around 20-30 mg of unsorted bulk tissue. Using a constant-region primer together with ProtoScript II reverse transcriptase, TCR beta cDNA was made from about 500 ng of total RNA. Three rounds of nested multiplex PCR with slightly modified ARM-PCR produced TCR beta libraries. Running 10 cycles apiece, the first two PCR rounds relied on TRBV1-TRBV30 forward primers together with a C-beta reverse primer. One entry per CDR3 protein results from TCRdb running MiXCR on the multiplex PCR reads. In the table there are 100,000 to 150,000 distinct CDR3 sequences, 64% of which are singletons. Per germline, CDR1 MDHEN and CDR2 SYDVKM. The CDR3 loop spans 15 amino acids. In the case of this clonotype: A much larger clone differs by one base, so this may be a read error.

The chain uses TRBV28 and TRBJ1-1; 7 bases map to TRBD1. The TCR sequence derives from an older woman with primary liver carcinoma and hepatitis B virus infection. Sequencing input: liver tumor tissue from sampling region 3. Subset: tumor region T3, left-lateral pole. The DNA for the CDR3 is TGTACCAGCCCTGCCCGACAGGGCGGGTACACTGAAGCTTTCTTT. This codes for CTSPARQGGYTEAFF.